These 25 T cell receptor beta chains came from one sample sequenced in a study of post-analysis software for immune sequencing data. Regarding the study as a whole: Higher frequency in patients than in controls was seen for a handful of TRBV segments, with TRBV5-6, TRBV5-1 and TRBV20-1 among them.

These receptors' targets are unknown. Tagging with unique molecular identifiers was a feature of the TCR beta cDNA libraries. A single record per CDR3 protein comes from TCRdb applying MiXCR to the PCR reads. Among fewer than 550,000 distinct CDR3 sequences, 30% to 40% were seen once, and the ten largest hold approximately 5.4%. Sample: blood. The receptors were gathered from a girl aged 2-17 years with multiple sclerosis.

This clonotype was seen only a few times. This rearrangement joins TRBV11-2 to TRBJ2-3, with a possible D match to TRBD2 (6 bases). The V gene lost 8 bases and the J gene lost 4 bases, with 7 bases spanning the gap. Germline-derived CDR1 and CDR2 are SGHAT and FQNNGV. The CDR3 runs 11 residues. The chain's CDR3 is CASRLADTQYF. In DNA form, the CDR3 reads TGTGCCAGCCGACTAGCAGATACGCAGTATTTT.

This clonotype occurred a few times. The rearrangement uses TRBV5-1 and TRBJ1-1; no definite D call. The V gene's germline CDR1 is SGHRS and CDR2 YFSETQ. Deletions cut 2 bases from V and 4 bases from J, with 9 bases between. The CDR3 totals 13 residues. The CDR3 here is CASSFGEVTEAFF. The CDR3 DNA reads as TGCGCCAGCAGCTTCGGGGAGGTCACTGAAGCTTTCTTT.

This clonotype was seen at least ten times. J is TRBJ2-5 and V is TRBV25-1, with D tentatively TRBD1 (6 bases). The CDR3 consists of 14 residues. The germline V gene has CDR1 MGHDK and CDR2 SYGVNS. V lost 2 bases and J lost 5, with 12 bases in between. CDR3 sequence: CASSEIQTGETQYF. The CDR3 DNA reads TGTGCCAGCAGTGAAATCCAAACAGGGGAGACCCAGTACTTC. Full variable domain (outside the CDR3, taken from reference TRBV25-1 and TRBJ2-5): EADIYQTPRYLVIGTGKKITLECSQTMGHDKMYWYQQDPGMELHLIHYSYGVNSTEKGDLSSESTVSRIRTEHFPLTLESARPSHTSQYLCASSEIQTGETQYFGPGTRLLVL.

This clonotype was seen a few times. The chain uses TRBV6-2 or TRBV6-3 and TRBJ1-5; D ambiguous. CDR1 is MNHEY and CDR2 is SVGEGT in the germline V gene. The CDR3 runs 13 residues. V was pared by 5 bases and J by 4 bases, with 9 bases between. The CDR3 DNA reads as TGTGCCAGCAGTGCGACTAGGAATCAGCCCCAGCATTTT. This sequence encodes CASSATRNQPQHF.

V and J are TRBV2 and TRBJ1-2, with a possible D match to TRBD1 (6 bases). CDR3 length: 13 amino acids. Germline CDR1 reads SNHLY; CDR2 reads FYNNEI. The V end lost 1 base, the J end lost 7 bases, and 10 bases lay between the germline ends. The CDR3 spells CASSEDRVAGYTF. The CDR3 DNA is TGTGCCAGCAGTGAAGACAGGGTGGCTGGCTACACCTTC.

This sequence joins TRBV9 and TRBJ2-5; 11 bases match TRBD1. Trimming removed 3 bases from V and 5 bases from J; junction bases left unmatched: 6. The germline gives CDR1 SGDLS, CDR2 YYNGEE. The CDR3 has 15 amino acids. This CDR3 is CASSAGTGGYETQYF. CDR3 nucleotides: TGTGCCAGCAGCGCCGGGACAGGGGGTTATGAGACCCAGTACTTC. Combining the CDR3 with reference TRBV9 and TRBJ2-5 gives the whole variable domain DSGVTQTPKHLITATGQRVTLRCSPRSGDLSVYWYQQSLDQGLQFLIQYYNGEERAKGNILERFSAQQFPDLHSELNLSSLELGDSALYFCASSAGTGGYETQYFGPGTRLLVL.

In its sample, this clonotype was seen a few times. The CDR3 nucleotides read TGTGCCAGCTCACCGGCTGGGGGAAGCTCCTACGAGCAGTACTTC. Protein: CASSPAGGSSYEQYF. The chain recombines TRBV18 with TRBJ2-7; perhaps D is TRBD1 or TRBD2 (5 bases each). The V end was cut by 3 bases, the J end by 0 bases, with 12 bases between. This CDR3 contains 15 residues. CDR1 is KGHSH and CDR2 is LQKENI in the germline V gene.

V is TRBV20-1 and J is TRBJ2-5, with D perhaps given as TRBD1 or TRBD2 (7 bases each). Germline V gene data show CDR1 as DFQATT and CDR2 as SNEGSKA (reference sequence). The CDR3 extends over 12 amino acids. V lost 3 bases, J lost 11 bases, and 16 bases lay in between. The CDR3 protein is CSASRAGGEQYF. CDR3 in DNA: TGCAGTGCTAGTAGGGCAGGGGGGGAGCAGTACTTC.

CDR3 region: CASSPDLTGDYGYTF. CDR3 DNA sequence: TGTGCCAGCAGTCCTGACTTGACAGGGGATTATGGCTACACCTTC. The chain carries TRBV3-1 and TRBJ1-2; 8 bases match TRBD1. With 6 bases clipped from V and 5 bases from J, the junction kept 11 bases outside the gene matches. CDR3 length: 15 residues. Germline CDR1 is LGHDT and CDR2 is YNNKEL (reference sequence).

This clonotype occurred a few times. This chain joins TRBV7-2 and TRBJ1-2; 9 nucleotides match TRBD1. Unmatched junction bases numbered 9, after V lost 3 bases and J lost 7 bases. CDR1 is SGHTA and CDR2 is FQGNSA in the germline V gene. The CDR3 runs to 15 residues. CDR3 sequence: CASSFLQGASRGYTF. The CDR3 DNA reads as TGTGCCAGCAGCTTCCTACAGGGGGCAAGTCGTGGCTACACCTTC.

This clonotype was observed many times. The chain has TRBV5-5 and TRBJ2-1; D may match TRBD1 or TRBD2 (5 bases each). This CDR3 contains 14 residues. CDR1 is SGHKS, CDR2 YYEKEE, per germline (reference sequence). The germline V and J ends were trimmed by 2 bases and 6 bases, with 12 bases remaining between them. CDR3 sequence reads: CASSFYEGSNEQFF. The CDR3 DNA reads as TGTGCCAGCAGCTTTTACGAGGGGAGCAATGAGCAGTTCTTC. The variable domain in full, with the rest retrieved from reference TRBV5-5 and TRBJ2-1, is DAGVTQSPTHLIKTRGQQVTLRCSPISGHKSVSWYQQVLGQGPQFIFQYYEKEERGRGNFPDRFSARQFPNYSSELNVNALLLGDSALYLCASSFYEGSNEQFFGPGTRLTVL.

This clonotype was picked up a small number of times. The junction departs from the called germline gene at one end, perhaps through a read error. This sequence joins TRBV7-9 and TRBJ2-3; D remains unclear. CDR1 SEHNR and CDR2 FQNEAQ come from the germline V gene (reference sequence). CDR3 length: 16 residues. The CDR3 region is CTSSLVADRGTDTQYF. CDR3 sequence (DNA): TGTACCAGCAGCTTAGTGGCTGACCGCGGCACAGATACGCAGTATTTT.

This clonotype was found a few times. This sequence joins TRBV12-3 or TRBV12-4 and TRBJ2-1; 9 nucleotides agree with TRBD1. The CDR3 is 15 residues long. The V segment lost 6 bases and the J segment 3 bases; nucleotides outside the gene matches: 6. The CDR3 sequence is CASSPLTGGYNEQFF. In nucleotides, the CDR3 is TGTGCCAGCAGCCCACTGACAGGGGGCTACAATGAGCAGTTCTTC.

The sample holds a few counts of this clonotype. The rearrangement links TRBV5-4 to TRBJ2-5; a weak D match, TRBD2 (7 bases). The CDR3 runs 16 residues. The V gene lost 5 bases and the J gene lost 4 bases, with 21 bases spanning the gap. Looked up from germline, CDR1 is SGHNT and CDR2 is YYREEE (reference sequence). CDR3 protein: CASRASAGAGRETQYF. CDR3 nucleotides: TGTGCCAGCAGGGCTTCGGCGGGGGCGGGGCGAGAGACCCAGTACTTC.

This clonotype was picked up a small number of times. The chain recombines TRBV12-3 or TRBV12-4 with TRBJ1-2; maybe TRBD1 (6 bases). Trimming removed 11 bases from V and 3 bases from J, with 19 bases in between. The CDR3 contains 14 residues. As DNA, the CDR3 is TGTGCCCTTAAGCCTCTGGGGGCCCACTATGGCTACACCTTC. As protein: CALKPLGAHYGYTF.

The rearrangement uses TRBV20-1 and TRBJ2-3, with TRBD1 as a possible D gene (6 bases). Germline-derived CDR1 and CDR2 are DFQATT and SNEGSKA (reference sequence). The CDR3 consists of 15 residues. The V end was cut by 3 bases, the J end by 0 bases, with 13 bases between. For the CDR3, the DNA is TGCAGTGCTAGGGACCCAGGGGCGAGCACAGATACGCAGTATTTT. This gives the protein CSARDPGASTDTQYF.

This clonotype appeared a few times. This sequence joins TRBV12-3 or TRBV12-4 and TRBJ2-3; D assignment may be TRBD1 or TRBD2 (6 bases each). V was trimmed by 4 bases and J by 1 base, leaving 15 bases between them. The length of the CDR3 is 16 residues. The CDR3 is CASSSPTGAGTDTQYF. In DNA, the CDR3 is TGTGCCAGCAGTTCCCCTACGGGGGCCGGCACAGATACGCAGTATTTT.

This clonotype was detected many times. This chain joins TRBV2 and TRBJ2-5; D call uncertain. Looked up from germline, CDR1 is SNHLY and CDR2 is FYNNEI. V was trimmed by 5 bases and J by 5 bases, leaving 3 bases between them. The CDR3 has 10 residues. CDR3 nucleotide sequence: TGTGCCAGCAGTTGGGAGACCCAGTACTTC. Protein product: CASSWETQYF. The full variable domain, completed using reference TRBV2 and TRBJ2-5, is EPEVTQTPSHQVTQMGQEVILRCVPISNHLYFYWYRQILGQKVEFLVSFYNNEISEKSEIFDDQFSVERPDGSNFTLKIRSTKLEDSAMYFCASSWETQYFGPGTRLLVL.

The chain employs TRBV7-6 and TRBJ2-3; 7 nucleotides line up with TRBD2. Germline V gene data show CDR1 as SGHVS and CDR2 as FNYEAQ. V was clipped by 1 base and J by 1 base; unmatched bases: 8. The CDR3 spans 17 residues. CDR3 nucleotide sequence: TGTGCCAGCAGCTTAGAAGCCGGCGGGGGTCGCACAGATACGCAGTATTTT. Translated, it gives CASSLEAGGGRTDTQYF. Variable domain in full (rest from reference TRBV7-6 and TRBJ2-3): GAGVSQSPRYKVTKRGQDVALRCDPISGHVSLYWYRQALGQGPEFLTYFNYEAQQDKSGLPNDRFSAERPEGSISTLTIQRTEQRDSAMYRCASSLEAGGGRTDTQYFGPGTRLTVL.

As for this clonotype: Since a much larger clone is just one base distant, this may be a read error. The chain uses TRBV5-8 and TRBJ2-3; 7 nucleotides match TRBD1. The germline gives CDR1 SGHTS, CDR2 YDEGEE. Germline trimming cut 3 bases from V and 5 bases from J; bases unmatched to any gene: 12. The CDR3 contains 16 residues. The CDR3 reads CASSSQRGGAGDTQYF. In DNA, the CDR3 is TGTGCCAGCAGCTCCCAGCGAGGGGGCGCGGGAGATACGCAGTATTTT.

This clonotype showed up just a few times. The chain couples TRBV6-1 to TRBJ1-1; 11 positions agree with TRBD1. The germline V gene has CDR1 MNHNS and CDR2 SASEGT. CDR3 length: 16 amino acids. J gave up 1 base and V 4 bases, and 5 bases lay outside the gene matches. The CDR3 DNA follows: TGTGCCAGCAGTGGGACAGGGGGCTTGGGGAACACTGAAGCTTTCTTT. It is translated as CASSGTGGLGNTEAFF.

The gene calls are TRBV3-1 and TRBJ2-5; perhaps TRBD2 as D (6 bases). The DNA end favors TRBJ2-7, so the J call may be wrong. CDR3 size: 15 residues. Germline CDR1 and CDR2: LGHDT and YNNKEL (reference sequence). Here the CDR3 reads CASSQRGGAGGEQYF. In DNA, the CDR3 is TGTGCCAGCAGCCAAAGAGGAGGGGCTGGCGGCGAGCAGTACTTC.

This clonotype was picked up a small number of times. V gene TRBV4-1 combines with J gene TRBJ2-5, with D perhaps TRBD2 (5 bases). Germline lookup yields CDR1 MGHRA and CDR2 YSYEKL. With 4 bases removed from V and 1 base from J, the gap between germline ends came to 13 bases. This CDR3 spans 15 amino acids. The CDR3 nucleotides read TGCGCCAGCAGCCCGTATGGGAGCACCCAAGAGACCCAGTACTTC. Its protein product is CASSPYGSTQETQYF.

The count of this clonotype is one. The V gene is TRBV29-1, the J gene TRBJ1-2, with a tentative D call TRBD1 (5 bases). CDR1 and CDR2 (germline): SQVTM, ANQGSEA. V shed 4 bases and J shed 1 base, with 10 bases lying between them. The CDR3 length is 13 residues. CDR3 bases: TGCAGCGTTGGGGGGTCGGATAACTATGGCTACACCTTC. Amino acid sequence: CSVGGSDNYGYTF.

V usage is TRBV5-1 and J usage is TRBJ1-1, with TRBD1 as a possible D gene (6 bases). The CDR3 covers 16 residues. Trimming removed 4 bases at V and 0 bases at J, with 16 bases between. Germline loops: CDR1 SGHRS, CDR2 YFSETQ. The CDR3 region is CASSPNLGDMNTEAFF. CDR3 bases: TGCGCCAGCAGCCCGAATTTAGGGGACATGAACACTGAAGCTTTCTTT.